This T cell receptor beta chain was profiled in a study of cytotoxic CD8 clonotypes in ibrutinib-treated CLL. Whole-study results and caveats: Measured clonality at baseline was greater than in age-matched healthy donors and tracked with circulating CD8+ T-cell counts. Clonality increased at ibrutinib response, then returned toward baseline at progression.

With respect to this clone: Its antigen is not known.

Germline V CDR1 and CDR2: MGHDK, SYGVNS. The CDR3 has 13 amino acids. V gave up 5 bases and J gave up 8 bases; unmatched junction bases: 2. This table comes from immunoSEQ multiplex PCR, and its TCRdb copy is limited to in-frame clones, with some not included. The sample gives some 26,000 clones, over 75% of which show up once; 6.5% to 8% is in the top ten. The clonotype was recovered from a human donor with chronic lymphocytic leukemia. The sample in question was PBMCs, obtained after 24 months of ibrutinib treatment. The V gene is TRBV25-1, the J gene TRBJ1-6, with 8 nucleotides matching TRBD1. The CDR3 nucleotides read TGTGCCAGCAGTTCAGGGGGCGATTCACCCCTCCACTTT. It codes for CASSSGGDSPLHF.